Included here is one TCR beta chain sequence, with context. The antigen it recognizes is unknown. Base quality data are lacking; no much larger clone is found one base away. RNA was extracted using the RNeasy kit, and roughly 0.45 to 1 microgram was reverse transcribed with random hexamers. The immunoSEQ multiplex PCR assay, covering 54 Vbeta and 13 Jbeta segments, was used to amplify TCR beta CDR3 regions. To correct PCR amplification bias, a synthetic template baseline was used for both primer optimization and computational correction. The original methods were these. Only productive sequences were kept, with reads annotated to V, D and J genes according to IMGT and analyzed in immunoSEQ Analyzer. To calculate clonality, Shannon entropy was normalized by log2 of the number of productive unique sequences and then subtracted from one. For each patient and control, public and private clones were evaluated among the 100 most prevalent clones. Clones were defined as Susac-specific when absent from the healthy and MS cohorts, from about a thousand published viral clones and from other ImmuneACCESS disease sequences. TCRdb reprocessed the public reads (quality trimming at Q25 with fastp, clone calling with MiXCR) and kept in-frame beta chains. Each record represents a unique CDR3 protein, reported with the most common genes and DNA among its rows. TCRdb, rather than the study authors, made the V and J calls. In all, the sample holds some 200,000 distinct CDR3 sequences, and 90% to 95% of those were seen once. Approximately 0.097% of the sample lies in the top ten.

The data were obtained in a study of CD8 T cells in Susac syndrome (dated by TCRdb to about 2019). A note on the overall study: The study used repertoire sequencing to test whether antigen drove CD8+ T cell activation and differentiation in Susac syndrome.

On the study overall, not on this receptor specifically: The TCR sequencing and HLA analysis was acknowledged to have included a relatively small number of individuals.

The germline V gene (reference sequence) supplies CDR1 GTSNPN and CDR2 SVGIG. The V and J ends are trimmed by 1 base and 7 bases, leaving 14 bases between them. Including cysteine and phenylalanine, the CDR3 has 14 amino acids. Just the 42-base CDR3 DNA is kept, in frame starting at base 1. Peripheral blood CD8+ and CD4+ T cells from healthy donors, Susac syndrome patients and multiple sclerosis patients were profiled using high-throughput TCR beta sequencing. The multiple sclerosis controls were treatment-naive patients whose relapsing-remitting disease, either stable or active, fulfilled the revised McDonald criteria. Bulk CD8+ and CD4+ T cells were purified magnetically by negative isolation, whereas CD8+ TEMRA cells were enriched by FACS. Blood was collected in EDTA tubes and processed within 24 hours, with PBMCs isolated through density gradient centrifugation. PBMCs destined for TCR sequencing were cryopreserved in liquid nitrogen and later thawed in a 37 °C water bath. The sorted or isolated CD4+, CD8+ and CD8+ TEMRA cells reached a purity of at least 90%.

Sequencing was performed on CD4+ T cells from PBMCs. This sequence was found in a human donor with multiple sclerosis. The sequence joins TRBV30 to TRBJ2-1, with no confident D gene call. The DNA sequence is as follows: TGTGCCTGGAGTGCCCCCTTCGACTTTAATGAGCAGTTCTTC. It translates as CAWSAPFDFNEQFF.